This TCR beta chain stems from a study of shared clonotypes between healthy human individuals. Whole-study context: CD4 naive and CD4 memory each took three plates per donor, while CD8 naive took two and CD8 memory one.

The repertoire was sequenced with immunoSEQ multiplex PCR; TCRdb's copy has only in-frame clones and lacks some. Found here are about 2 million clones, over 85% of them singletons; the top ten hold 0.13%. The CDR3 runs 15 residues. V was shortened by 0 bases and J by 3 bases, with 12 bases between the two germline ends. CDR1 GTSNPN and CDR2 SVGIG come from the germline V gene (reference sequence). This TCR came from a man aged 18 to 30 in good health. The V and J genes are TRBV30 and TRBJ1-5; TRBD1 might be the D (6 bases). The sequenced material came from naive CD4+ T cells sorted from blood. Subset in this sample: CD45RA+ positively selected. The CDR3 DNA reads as TGTGCCTGGAGTGTAGGGGACACGCTCAATCAGCCCCAGCATTTT. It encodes CAWSVGDTLNQPQHF. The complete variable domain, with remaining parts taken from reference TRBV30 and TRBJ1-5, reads SQTIHQWPATLVQPVGSPLSLECTVEGTSNPNLYWYRQAAGRGLQLLFYSVGIGQISSEVPQNLSASRPQDRQFILSSKKLLLSDSGFYLCAWSVGDTLNQPQHFGDGTRLSIL.